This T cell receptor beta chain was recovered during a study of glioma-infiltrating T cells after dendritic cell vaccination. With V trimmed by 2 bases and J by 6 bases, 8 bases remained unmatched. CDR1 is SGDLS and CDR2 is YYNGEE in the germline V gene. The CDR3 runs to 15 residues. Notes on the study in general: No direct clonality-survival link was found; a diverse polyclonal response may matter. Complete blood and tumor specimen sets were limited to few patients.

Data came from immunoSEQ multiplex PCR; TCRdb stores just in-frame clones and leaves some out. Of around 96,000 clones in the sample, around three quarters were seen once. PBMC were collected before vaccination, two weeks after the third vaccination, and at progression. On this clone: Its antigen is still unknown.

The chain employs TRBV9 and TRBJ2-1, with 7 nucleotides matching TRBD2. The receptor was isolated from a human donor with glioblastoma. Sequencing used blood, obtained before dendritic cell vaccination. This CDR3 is CASSVWGRASNEQFF. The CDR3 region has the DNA TGTGCCAGCAGCGTCTGGGGGAGGGCCTCCAATGAGCAGTTCTTC.